This TCR beta chain was captured in a study of blood T cells in healthy people across ages. Broader study findings: A conclusive naive versus antigen-experienced comparison was prevented by the unsorted PBMCs. Older individuals had lower TCR beta diversity per million T cells (the decline was roughly linear).

Trimming shortened V by 4 bases and J by 8 bases, and 12 bases separated the two germline ends. The CDR3 has 13 amino acids. Germline CDR1 and CDR2: LGHDT and YNNKEL (reference sequence). Note on this clonotype: The antigen is not known.

The authors ran a second PCR of roughly 6 to 12 cycles using a sample-barcoded 5' primer and a J-beta primer mix. TCRdb fed the 5' RACE reads into MiXCR, producing one record per CDR3 protein. This table holds about a million distinct CDR3 sequences, 45% to 50% found once. The origin of this receptor is a man aged 25 to 40 in good health. The material sequenced was blood. The chain couples TRBV3-1 to TRBJ2-1, with D possibly matching TRBD2 (6 bases). CDR3 protein: CASSPHWGDEQFF. DNA for the CDR3: TGTGCCAGCAGCCCACATTGGGGGGATGAGCAGTTCTTC.